This T cell receptor beta chain came from a study of control samples from healthy donors and cancer patients. This clone was seen a single time. Assay: immunoSEQ multiplex PCR; the TCRdb copy retains only in-frame clones and omits some. This table has roughly 150,000 clones, about 93% appearing once. V was pared by 10 bases and J by 5 bases, with 5 bases of the junction left unmatched. This CDR3 is 12 amino acids long. Germline assignment: CDR1 MDHEN and CDR2 SYDVKM. The origin of this receptor is a man aged 50 to 60 in good health. The chain couples TRBV28 to TRBJ1-2, with 9 bases lining up with TRBD1. The specimen sequenced was blood. In DNA form, the CDR3 reads TGTGCCACCCCGGACAGGGGATATGGCTACACCTTC. This translates into CATPDRGYGYTF.